The T cell receptor (beta chain) under discussion was sequenced for a study of blood T cell repertoires in COVID-19. Study-level background: The United States, Italy and Spain supplied acute and convalescent COVID-19 samples. T cells, B-cell-depleted T cells, or PBMCs supplied cDNA or gDNA.

V was clipped by 0 bases and J by 1 base, with 8 bases between them. This CDR3 contains 14 residues. Germline V lookup: CDR1 SGHDT, CDR2 YYEEEE. Under the authors' procedure: Estimates of nucleated cell counts were drawn from the amplification of reference gene primers. The protocol was immunoSEQ multiplex PCR, while the TCRdb copy is restricted to in-frame clones and leaves out a portion. V, J and clone size are those of that table, while D and trimming were read from the DNA. The sample includes about 280,000 clones, roughly nine tenths of them seen just once. This clone has just a few counts. The same CDR3 is also encoded by other DNA sequences in this sample.

The chain employs TRBV5-6 and TRBJ2-7, with a possible D match to TRBD1 (5 bases). Sequencing was done on a sample of peripheral blood. The sequence was collected from a woman in her 40s who had recovered from COVID-19. This CDR3 reads CASSLGGSSYEQYF. CDR3 DNA: TGTGCCAGCAGCTTGGGGGGCAGTTCCTACGAGCAGTACTTC.